The source of this TCR beta chain is a study of cytomegalovirus exposure and HLA in healthy donors. The CDR3 extends over 15 amino acids. Germline CDR1 is MNHEY and CDR2 is SVGAGI. Losses at the gene ends were 2 bases for V and 3 bases for J; bases not matched to a gene: 1. PCR was performed using 60 Vbeta and 13 Jbeta primers. The method was immunoSEQ multiplex PCR; TCRdb's version includes in-frame clones alone and lacks a portion of them. This sample has roughly 170,000 clones, with around 80% found just once. Material: PBMCs. The J gene is TRBJ2-6, the V gene TRBV6-5, with 7 bases matching TRBD2. The clonotype comes from a man aged 30-40 years in good health and CMV-seropositive. Written as DNA, the CDR3 is TGTGCCAGCAGTTACGCGGGGGTTGGGGCCAACGTCCTGACTTTC. It translates to CASSYAGVGANVLTF.